This T cell receptor (beta chain) stems from a study of blood T cell repertoires in COVID-19. Study summary: Acute and convalescent COVID-19 specimens originated in the United States, Italy and Spain.

As originally analysed: Reference gene primer amplification gave nucleated cell count estimates. Libraries were prepared by immunoSEQ multiplex PCR; TCRdb keeps only in-frame clonotypes and omits some of them. V, J and clone size reflect that table, while D and trimming were determined from the DNA. The data contain approximately 330,000 clones, approximately 90% of them singletons. One Seattle source followed patients from active infection through their disease course. From germline, CDR1 is SGHTA and CDR2 FQGTGA. Trimming took 5 bases from V and 8 from J, leaving 18 bases between them. This CDR3 has 14 residues.

V and J are TRBV7-3 and TRBJ1-2, with D possibly being TRBD1 (6 bases). Sequencing input: peripheral blood. The TCR comes from a man under 40 with COVID-19, enrolled during active disease. CDR3 bases: TGTGCCAGCAGCCCAGCCCGGAGGGGGGGCGGCTACACCTTC. It yields the protein CASSPARRGGGYTF.